This TCR beta chain was sequenced during a study of shared clonotypes between healthy human individuals (dated by TCRdb to about 2020). About the full investigation: A couple of women and a few men aged 18 to 49 years were included in the cohort. For each donor, CD4 naive and CD4 memory were each given three plates, CD8 naive was given two plates, and CD8 memory was given one plate. To estimate repertoire size and how much clonotypes are shared between individuals, the study performed deep sequencing of blood TCR repertoires from a few healthy adults. To increase sequencing depth and limit assay-specific biases, TCR repertoire library preparation and sequencing were carried out by different laboratories using diverse techniques. Between about 0.8 and 9 billion PBMCs per donor were obtained by leukapheresis.

With regard to this clone: This clone's antigen is unknown. Within one base of it there is no much larger clone, and no base qualities were kept.

CD8 naive samples were obtained by positive selection for CCR7 among CD45RO-negative cells, yielding a CD45RA+CCR7+ population from which TemRA cells were excluded. The donors were healthy, HIV-negative adults who had no recently reported acute infections or vaccinations. Every donor was a Caucasian adult living in Nashville, Tennessee, USA. Blood was collected by leukapheresis, and PBMCs were isolated by Ficoll-Histopaque density gradient centrifugation and then cryopreserved in liquid nitrogen vapor phase. Analytical flow cytometry was used to check the purity and quantity of each magnetically sorted T cell population. Each sorted fraction had its genomic DNA isolated and then quantified by UV absorbance on a Nanodrop 2000c. Using the deep immunoSEQ assay, multiplex PCR amplified TCR CDR3 regions from genomic DNA. Genomic DNA extracted from each cell subset was distributed evenly over all wells of several immunoSEQ 96-well plates, and each plate served as one replicate. For sorted subsets, each replicate PCR was loaded with about 200 ng genomic DNA, equivalent to 25,000 to 35,000 T cell genomes. Purified libraries were quantified with a Qubit 3.0 fluorometer, sized on a Bioanalyzer 2100, and re-quantified with the KAPA Library Quantification kit. A separate single-read 150-cycle Illumina NextSeq 550 flow cell was used to sequence each immunoSEQ 96-well plate. The source study handled its data this way. Because only junctional sequences without quality scores were contained in the immunoSEQ output, filtering matching that applied to full-length reads could not be performed. To assign V/J genes and CDR3, sequences were annotated using PyIR, a Python wrapper for IgBLAST v1.9, with IMGT germline references. Reads were filtered out if the reads had weak V/J assignments (E-value above 1e-6), no CDR3, stop codons, out-of-frame junctions, or ambiguous translated residues. V3J clonotypes were defined by identical inferred V gene, J gene, and CDR3 amino acid sequence. The percentage overlap between two repertoires was calculated by dividing the number of shared unique clonotypes by the size of the smaller repertoire. Three approaches were used to assess repertoire richness: RTK rarefaction, the Chao1 estimator, and Recon v2.1 estimates of unobserved clonotypes. Generation probabilities for all TCRbeta clonotypes obtained by the gDNA method from a handful of donors were computed using OLGA. The table was pulled from immuneACCESS by TCRdb, which kept in-frame rearrangements only. Such tables lose some clones; where checked, under half of the loss comes from unresolved V genes, and the rest has no known cause. V, J and clone size are those of that table, while D and trimming were read from the DNA. This sample holds 2 million to 2.5 million clones; under 95% were observed only once. The ten largest clones take up over 1.5% of the sample.

The junction carries 15 bases between V and J, which are trimmed by 3 bases and 5 bases respectively. The CDR3 sequence holds 15 residues, the cysteine and phenylalanine included. The only DNA kept is the CDR3, 45 bases in frame from the first base. In the germline V gene, CDR1 corresponds to SGDLS and CDR2 to YYNGEE. Results the study describes overall, beyond this receptor: Pairwise subsampling indicated that sequencing depth was expected to affect the degree of clonotype sharing among donors. Naive subsets generally had larger estimated clonotype richness than memory subsets did. Sampling was restricted to blood, and TCR repertoires in tissue are likely to differ from TCR repertoires in blood. Compared with non-shared clonotypes, clonotypes shared by all four sorted-subset donors had higher generation probabilities. The genetic and exposure-history diversity represented was limited by the small number of donors. Across four donors, 5% to 6% of naive CD4, roughly 3.5% of naive CD8, 2% to 2.5% of memory CD4, and 0.4% of memory CD8 clonotypes were shared. Even with the large sequencing depth, rarefaction of the sorted-subset datasets indicated that sequencing was incomplete.

The rearrangement combines TRBV9 with TRBJ2-1, and TRBD1 may be the D gene, going by 6 matching bases. The sequenced material came from naive CD8+ T cells from PBMCs. The sample's cell subset or site label, in plain terms: CD45RA+CCR7+. The clonotype originates from a man between 18 and 35 years old in good health. Some clones in this sample may be carry-over from other donors' samples. The bases read TGTGCCAGCAGCGCTCTCCGGGACACCAACAATGAGCAGTTCTTC. Translated, this gives CASSALRDTNNEQFF.